Listed here is a single T cell receptor beta chain. The data originate from a study of T cell changes during pregnancy in multiple sclerosis. Clones were sequenced by immunoSEQ multiplex PCR, and TCRdb holds only the in-frame ones, with some missing. The table includes some 52,000 clones, 85% to 95% detected once. The germline gives CDR1 MNHEY, CDR2 SMNVEV (reference sequence). Trimming shortened V by 1 base and J by 3 bases, and 7 bases separated the two germline ends. This CDR3 is built from 14 residues. This chain uses TRBV27 with TRBJ2-1; D not certain. This receptor was identified in a female donor with multiple sclerosis, enrolled in a pregnancy study. The sample here was CD4+ T cells from peripheral blood mononuclear cells, taken in the third trimester of pregnancy. CDR3 sequence: CASSLYTVYNEQFF. The DNA for the CDR3 is TGTGCCAGCAGTTTATATACAGTCTACAATGAGCAGTTCTTC.